This T cell receptor beta chain was observed in a study of T-cell reconstitution after alpha-beta-depleted transplantation in children. This clonotype came up many times. The CDR3 extends over 16 amino acids. J lost 6 bases, V lost 0 bases, and 8 bases had no gene match. Germline lookup yields CDR1 LGHNA and CDR2 YNFKEQ. Using unique molecular identifiers, the investigators prepared the TCRbeta library. A single record per CDR3 protein comes from TCRdb applying MiXCR to the PCR reads. The data hold a few hundred thousand distinct CDR3 sequences, with approximately 41% observed a single time. The sample in question was PBMCs, obtained before TCRalphabeta/CD19-depleted stem cell transplant. The clonotype comes from a girl aged 2-10 years with aplastic anemia, due to receive a stem cell transplant. The chain links TRBV4-2 to TRBJ2-7, with 10 nucleotides matching TRBD2. CDR3 region: CASSQDSASGRVEQYF. The CDR3 coding sequence is TGTGCCAGCAGCCAAGATTCGGCTAGCGGGAGAGTCGAGCAGTACTTC.